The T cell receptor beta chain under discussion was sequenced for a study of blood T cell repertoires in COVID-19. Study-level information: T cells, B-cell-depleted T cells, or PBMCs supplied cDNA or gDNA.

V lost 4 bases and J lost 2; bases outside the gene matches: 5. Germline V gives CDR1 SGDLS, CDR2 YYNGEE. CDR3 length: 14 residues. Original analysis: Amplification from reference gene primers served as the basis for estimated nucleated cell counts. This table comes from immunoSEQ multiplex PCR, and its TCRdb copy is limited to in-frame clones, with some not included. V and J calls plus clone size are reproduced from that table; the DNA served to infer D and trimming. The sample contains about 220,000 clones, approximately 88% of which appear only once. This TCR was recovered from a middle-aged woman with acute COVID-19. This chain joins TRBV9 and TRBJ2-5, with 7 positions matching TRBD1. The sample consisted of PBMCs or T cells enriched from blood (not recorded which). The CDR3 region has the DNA TGTGCCAGCAGCTTGGGACAGCAACAAGAGACCCAGTACTTC. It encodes CASSLGQQQETQYF.